The next 15 T cell receptor beta chains were all read from a single sample in a study of cytomegalovirus exposure and HLA in healthy donors. PCR employed 60 Vbeta and 13 Jbeta primers. The data were produced by immunoSEQ multiplex PCR, yet TCRdb's version contains in-frame clones alone and is incomplete. The data contain 100,000 to 150,000 clones, approximately 72% of them singletons. Sequencing was done on a sample of PBMCs. The origin of the receptors is a human donor in good health.

The J gene is TRBJ2-7, the V gene TRBV18, with TRBD1 matching over 7 bases. The CDR3 sequence is 15 residues long. Germline values: CDR1 KGHSH, CDR2 LQKENI. The junction had 8 bases not matched to a gene; V was cut back by 3 bases and J by 3 bases. The CDR3 sequence is CASSPFGTAFYEQYF. DNA for the CDR3: TGTGCCAGCTCACCCTTCGGGACAGCATTCTACGAGCAGTACTTC.

The rearrangement links TRBV28 to TRBJ1-3; D gene ambiguous. The CDR3 is 13 amino acids. V shed 10 bases and J shed 0 bases, with 10 bases lying between them. Looked up from germline, CDR1 is MDHEN and CDR2 is SYDVKM. The CDR3 region is CATEESSGNTIYF. CDR3 bases: TGTGCCACCGAGGAGAGCTCTGGAAACACCATATATTTT.

The rearrangement links TRBV4-2 to TRBJ2-3; TRBD2 agrees at 14 bases. Losses at the gene ends were 1 base for V and 4 bases for J; bases not matched to a gene: 4. Germline values: CDR1 LGHNA, CDR2 YNFKEQ. The CDR3 loop spans 17 amino acids. CDR3 region: CASSQVEGLAGADTQYF. As DNA, the CDR3 is TGTGCCAGCAGCCAAGTTGAGGGACTAGCGGGAGCAGATACGCAGTATTTT.

The chain recombines TRBV5-1 with TRBJ1-4; TRBD1 agrees at 8 bases. Germline CDR1 and CDR2: SGHRS and YFSETQ. The CDR3 contains 14 residues. Trimming at V came to 4 bases and at J to 7 bases, leaving 6 bases not matched to a gene. In nucleotides, the CDR3 is TGCGCCAGCAGCCGGGGGACAGGCCGTGAAAAACTGTTTTTT. Encoded protein: CASSRGTGREKLFF.

V usage is TRBV4-1 and J usage is TRBJ2-7, with 8 bases that match TRBD2. Germline V gives CDR1 MGHRA, CDR2 YSYEKL. CDR3 length equals 17 residues. V trimming: 1 base; J trimming: 1 base; junction bases outside the gene matches: 9. DNA for the CDR3: TGCGCCAGCAGCCAAGTGTTCTTCGGGGGGGCTTCCTACGAGCAGTACTTC. This gives the protein CASSQVFFGGASYEQYF.

In this sample, this clone turned up a few times. The chain is built from TRBV19 and TRBJ2-7; possibly TRBD1 for D (5 bases). Germline lookup yields CDR1 LNHDA and CDR2 SQIVND (reference sequence). The CDR3 is made up of 14 amino acids. V gave up 5 bases and J gave up 3 bases, with 14 bases separating them. The CDR3 DNA reads as TGTGCCAGTAGTCTCAGGACGGACAACTACGAGCAGTACTTC. It is translated as CASSLRTDNYEQYF.

The rearrangement links TRBV11-1 to TRBJ2-7; 7 nucleotides align to TRBD1. Germline V lookup: CDR1 SGHAT, CDR2 FQDESV (reference sequence). V dropped 3 bases and J dropped 1; count of bases not matched to a gene: 9. This CDR3 is 16 amino acids long. CDR3: CASSFSGQATSYEQYF. The DNA of the CDR3 is TGTGCCAGCAGCTTCTCCGGACAGGCCACATCCTACGAGCAGTACTTC.

Details on this clone: The junction departs from the called germline gene at one end, perhaps through a read error. Other DNA sequences within the sample encode an identical CDR3. This chain uses TRBV11-2 with TRBJ2-7, with D perhaps TRBD2 (6 bases). Germline V gives CDR1 SGHAT, CDR2 FQNNGV. CDR3 length: 17 residues. The CDR3 DNA reads as TGTGCCAGCAACTTAGATCGGGGGTTCGTGGGGAGTTGGGAGCAGTACTTT. It encodes CASNLDRGFVGSWEQYF. Complete variable domain (other parts from reference TRBV11-2 and TRBJ2-7): EAGVAQSPRYKIIEKRQSVAFWCNPISGHATLYWYQQILGQGPKLLIQFQNNGVVDDSQLPKDRFSAERLKGVDSTLKIQPAKLEDSAVYLCASNLDRGFVGSWEQYFGPGTRLTVT.

CDR3 sequence (DNA): TGTGCCAGCAGTGTCGAGGGGGTGGGGAATTCACCCCTCCACTTT. Translating gives CASSVEGVGNSPLHF. The gene calls are TRBV6-4 and TRBJ1-6; D is possibly TRBD1 (6 bases). Trimming pared 4 bases from V and 7 bases from J, leaving 14 bases between. Germline V gene sequence: CDR1 MRHNA, CDR2 SNTAGT. The CDR3 length is 15 residues.

The chain has TRBV9 and TRBJ2-2; tentatively, D is TRBD1 (7 bases). CDR3 length equals 21 residues. Germline-derived CDR1 and CDR2 are SGDLS and YYNGEE. The V end lost 2 bases, the J end lost 6 bases, and 32 bases lay between the germline ends. The CDR3 sequence is CASSVSSRGDRHSTTAGELFF. The CDR3 DNA sequence: TGTGCCAGCAGCGTTTCCTCCAGGGGGGATCGCCACTCCACCACGGCCGGGGAGCTGTTTTTT.

The V and J genes are TRBV27 and TRBJ1-1; D might be TRBD1 (6 bases). The CDR3 covers 16 residues. Germline-derived CDR1 and CDR2 are MNHEY and SMNVEV (reference sequence). V was clipped by 7 bases and J by 0 bases, with 18 bases between them. CDR3 coding DNA: TGTGCCAGCATCTCGTGGGGGGGCGGGGTGAACACTGAAGCTTTCTTT. As protein: CASISWGGGVNTEAFF.

CDR3 sequence: CASRQGTSGNTIYF. CDR3 nucleotides: TGCGCCAGCAGACAGGGAACCTCTGGAAACACCATATATTTT. This chain connects TRBV5-1 to TRBJ1-3; D is possibly TRBD1 (6 bases). The ends were cut back, 5 bases at V and 0 bases at J, with 9 bases in the middle. CDR1 SGHRS and CDR2 YFSETQ come from the germline V gene. The CDR3 totals 14 residues.

The chain has TRBV5-6 and TRBJ2-7; tentative D call: TRBD2 (6 bases). CDR1 is SGHDT, CDR2 YYEEEE, per germline. This CDR3 is 15 amino acids long. V gave up 2 bases and J gave up 6 bases, with 18 bases separating them. DNA for the CDR3: TGTGCCAGCAGCTTCGGTTACGGGGGAGTCGGCGAGCAGTACTTC. It codes for CASSFGYGGVGEQYF. The variable domain in full, completed from reference TRBV5-6 and TRBJ2-7, reads DAGVTQSPTHLIKTRGQQVTLRCSPKSGHDTVSWYQQALGQGPQFIFQYYEEEERQRGNFPDRFSGHQFPNYSSELNVNALLLGDSALYLCASSFGYGGVGEQYFGPGTRLTVT.

The V gene is TRBV9, the J gene TRBJ2-6; 10 nucleotides agree with TRBD1. This CDR3 is built from 19 residues. J lost 0 bases, V lost 4 bases, and 10 bases had no gene match. Germline-derived CDR1 and CDR2 are SGDLS and YYNGEE. CDR3 region: CASSPGTGAFSSGANVLTF. The CDR3 region has the DNA TGTGCCAGCAGCCCCGGGACAGGGGCCTTCAGCTCTGGGGCCAACGTCCTGACTTTC.

This clone was detected only a few times. The V gene is TRBV28, the J gene TRBJ2-7; 8 bases agree with TRBD1. CDR1 and CDR2 from the germline V gene are MDHEN and SYDVKM. The CDR3 has 16 residues. V lost 10 bases, J lost 9 bases, and 23 bases stayed unmatched. The CDR3 bases are TGTGCCACAAGTCCAGCCCTAGAAACAGGGGGAAAGGGGCAGTACTTC. Translated: CATSPALETGGKGQYF.